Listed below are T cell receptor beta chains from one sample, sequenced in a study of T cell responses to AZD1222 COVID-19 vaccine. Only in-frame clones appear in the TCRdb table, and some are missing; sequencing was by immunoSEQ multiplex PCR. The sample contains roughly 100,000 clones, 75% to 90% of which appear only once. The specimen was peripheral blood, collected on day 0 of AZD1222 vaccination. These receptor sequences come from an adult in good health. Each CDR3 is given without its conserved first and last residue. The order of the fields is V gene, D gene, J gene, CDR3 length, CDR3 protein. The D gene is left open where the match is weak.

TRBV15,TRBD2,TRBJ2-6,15,ATSTGTTYSGANVLT
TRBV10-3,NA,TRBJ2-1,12,AISEGRANNEQF
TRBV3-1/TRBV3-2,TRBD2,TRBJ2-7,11,ASSQGTIDEQY
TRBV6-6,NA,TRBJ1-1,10,ASDFVNTEAF
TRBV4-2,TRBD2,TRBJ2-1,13,ASSPGGSSYNEQF
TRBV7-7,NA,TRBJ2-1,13,ASSLGSSAGNEQF
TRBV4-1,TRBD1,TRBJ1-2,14,ASSLGQGALGYGYT
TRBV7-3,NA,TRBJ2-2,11,ASSLGAGGELF
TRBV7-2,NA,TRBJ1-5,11,ASSFAQNQPQH
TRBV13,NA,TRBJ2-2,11,ASSLGNTGELF
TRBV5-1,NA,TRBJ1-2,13,ASSGGSGANYGYT
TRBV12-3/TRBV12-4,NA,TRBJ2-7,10,ASSLGRDQQY
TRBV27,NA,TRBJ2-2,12,ASSLGLYTGELF
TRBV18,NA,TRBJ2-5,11,ASSPPVGETQY
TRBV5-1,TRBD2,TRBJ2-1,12,ASSFSRGDNEQF
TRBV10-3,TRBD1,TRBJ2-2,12,AISDDRASGELF
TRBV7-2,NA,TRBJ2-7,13,ASSSQGDILYEQY
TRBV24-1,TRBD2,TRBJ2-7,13,ATSGSGTSGYEQY
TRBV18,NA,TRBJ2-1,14,ASSPRLGFRGNEQF
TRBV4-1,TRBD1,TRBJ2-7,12,ASSYDRGRAEQY
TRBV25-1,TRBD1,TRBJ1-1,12,ASSERAGGTEAF
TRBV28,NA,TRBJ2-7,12,ASSLGGGAYEQY
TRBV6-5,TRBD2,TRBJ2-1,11,ASRTGTSNEQF
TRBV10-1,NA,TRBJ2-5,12,ASSESITAETQY
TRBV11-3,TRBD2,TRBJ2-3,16,ASPRVAGVQSMRDTQY
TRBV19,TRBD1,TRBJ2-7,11,ASSIGQGNEQY
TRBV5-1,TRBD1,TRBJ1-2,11,ASSHGQGGGYT
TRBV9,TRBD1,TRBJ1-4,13,ASTRQGATNEKLF
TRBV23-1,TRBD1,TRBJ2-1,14,ASSQSDRGSYNEQF
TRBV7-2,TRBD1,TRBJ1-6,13,ASSAGQGFLSPLH
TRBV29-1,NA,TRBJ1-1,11,SVRGQQNTEAF
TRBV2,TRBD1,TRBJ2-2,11,ASSPTGVGELF
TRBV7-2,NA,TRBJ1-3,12,ASSPQVGGNTIY
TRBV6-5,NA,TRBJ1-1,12,ASSPSAGLTEAF
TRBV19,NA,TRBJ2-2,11,ASSRTATGELF
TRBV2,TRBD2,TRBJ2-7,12,ASTTGTSPYEQY
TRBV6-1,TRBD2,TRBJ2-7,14,ASSESAGVVPYEQY
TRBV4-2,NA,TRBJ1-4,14,ASSQGQGVANEKLF
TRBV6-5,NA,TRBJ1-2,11,ASRGQPNYGYT
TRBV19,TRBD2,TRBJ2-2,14,ASSIGRGGLTGELF
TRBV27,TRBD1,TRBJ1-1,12,ASSLTGLGTEAF
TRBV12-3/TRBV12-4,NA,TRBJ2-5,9,ASSLQGTQY
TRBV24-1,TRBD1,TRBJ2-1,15,ATSALYDRGDSNEQF
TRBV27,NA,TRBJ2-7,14,ASSLSTGLISYEQY
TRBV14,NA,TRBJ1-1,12,ASSLLGGHTEAF
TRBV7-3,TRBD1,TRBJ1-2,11,ASSSDRVYGYT
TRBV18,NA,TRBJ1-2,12,ASSPPSPTDGYT